These 27 T cell receptor beta chains share one sample of origin, sequenced in a study of T cells in localized non-small cell lung cancer. Assay: immunoSEQ multiplex PCR; the TCRdb copy retains only in-frame clones and omits some. The sample has over 50,000 clones, roughly 90% seen once. The material was peripheral blood, obtained before any cancer treatment. The receptors come from a woman aged 35-75 years with stage I lung adenocarcinoma.

The chain joins TRBV20-1 to TRBJ1-5, with D maybe TRBD1 (5 bases). The V end lost 6 bases, the J end lost 11 bases, and 14 bases lay between the germline ends. Per germline, CDR1 DFQATT and CDR2 SNEGSKA (reference sequence). This CDR3 is built from 11 residues. CDR3 sequence reads: CSAQGNEAQHF. CDR3 in DNA: TGCAGTGCCCAGGGTAACGAGGCCCAGCATTTT.

The rearrangement joins TRBV5-5 to TRBJ1-2; no reliable D call. Trimming pared 4 bases from V and 2 bases from J, leaving 15 bases between. Germline assignment: CDR1 SGHKS and CDR2 YYEKEE (reference sequence). The CDR3 runs 15 residues. The CDR3: CASSHGGGINYGYTF. CDR3 nucleotides: TGTGCCAGCAGCCACGGCGGAGGGATAAACTATGGCTACACCTTC.

The J gene is TRBJ1-1, the V gene TRBV28; D remains ambiguous. CDR1 is MDHEN, CDR2 SYDVKM, per germline. Trimming cost V 7 bases and J 5 bases, with 11 bases left between them. The CDR3 contains 12 residues. The CDR3, as DNA: TGTGCCAGCATGAGGAGATATACTGAAGCTTTCTTT. Its translation: CASMRRYTEAFF.

As to this clone: At one boundary the junction diverges from the germline segment, which might be a read error. J is TRBJ1-2 and V is TRBV2; tentatively, D is TRBD1 (5 bases). CDR3 length equals 13 residues. The germline CDR1 and CDR2 sequences are SNHLY and FYNNEI. The CDR3 sequence: CASSDLGRAYTEF. The DNA of the CDR3 is TGTGCCAGCAGTGACTTGGGCAGGGCCTACACGGAGTTC.

The chain joins TRBV15 to TRBJ2-7, with no clear D. Trimming left V 6 bases short and J 7 bases short, with 13 bases between. The CDR3 totals 12 residues. Germline CDR1 is LNHNV and CDR2 is YYDKDF (reference sequence). The CDR3: CATSTAPGEQYF. DNA of the CDR3: TGTGCCACCAGTACCGCCCCTGGGGAGCAGTACTTC.

In DNA, the CDR3 is TGTGCCAGTACTGGGACAGCGCGCTCCCCCTCTGGAAACACCATATATTTT. Amino acid sequence: CASTGTARSPSGNTIYF. The genes are TRBV19 and TRBJ1-3; 7 nucleotides line up with TRBD1. V shed 7 bases, J shed 0 bases, and the junction held 12 bases outside the gene matches. The germline V gene encodes CDR1 LNHDA and CDR2 SQIVND (reference sequence). This CDR3 comprises 17 residues.

The rearrangement joins TRBV12-5 to TRBJ1-1, with TRBD1 as a possible D gene (5 bases). V lost 6 bases, J lost 3 bases, and 11 bases lay in between. CDR1 LGHNT and CDR2 FRNRAP come from the germline V gene. The CDR3 loop spans 13 amino acids. CDR3: CASGSGYDTEAFF. The CDR3 region has the DNA TGTGCTAGTGGCTCAGGGTACGACACTGAAGCTTTCTTT.

V is TRBV29-1 and J is TRBJ1-4; D call uncertain. Germline V gene sequence: CDR1 SQVTM, CDR2 ANQGSEA. V lost 5 bases and J 5 bases, leaving 12 bases between the germline ends. The CDR3 extends over 13 amino acids. DNA for the CDR3: TGCAGCGTTAGCCCTCAACGGAATGAAAAACTGTTTTTT. Translating it yields CSVSPQRNEKLFF.

This clone has just one count. The rearrangement uses TRBV21-1 and TRBJ1-1; no check of the table's D call, TRBD1, against the DNA was made. TRBV21-1 is classified as a pseudogene. CDR3 length: 16 amino acids. The CDR3 is CASSVPGTGLLTEAFF. The DNA of the CDR3 is TGTGCCAGCAGCGTTCCCGGGACAGGACTTCTCACTGAAGCTTTCTTT.

This sequence joins TRBV11-2 and TRBJ2-1, with 12 bases fitting TRBD2. The CDR3 is 17 residues long. Germline values: CDR1 SGHAT, CDR2 FQNNGV. The junction had 7 bases not matched to a gene; V was cut back by 3 bases and J by 4 bases. CDR3 nucleotide sequence: TGTGCCAGCAGCTTCGAATATGGACTAGCGGGGTACAATGAGCAGTTCTTC. Encoded protein: CASSFEYGLAGYNEQFF.

The chain links TRBV30 to TRBJ1-2; 7 bases line up with TRBD1. From germline, CDR1 is GTSNPN and CDR2 SVGIG (reference sequence). The CDR3 is 14 amino acids. Trimming removed 3 bases from V and 3 bases from J; junction bases left unmatched: 7. The CDR3 sequence: CAWSVGTEYYGYTF. CDR3 in DNA: TGTGCCTGGAGCGTAGGGACAGAGTACTATGGCTACACCTTC.

The rearrangement links TRBV7-9 to TRBJ2-3, with TRBD2 matching 11 bases. Germline V gene data show CDR1 as SEHNR and CDR2 as FQNEAQ (reference sequence). This CDR3 has 15 amino acids. Losses at the gene ends were 3 bases for V and 7 bases for J; bases not matched to a gene: 6. As DNA, the CDR3 is TGTGCCAGCAGCTTCCCTAGCGGGGGGCGGCATACGCAGTATTTT. Amino acids: CASSFPSGGRHTQYF. Full variable domain (rest looked up from reference TRBV7-9 and TRBJ2-3): DTGVSQNPRHKITKRGQNVTFRCDPISEHNRLYWYRQTLGQGPEFLTYFQNEAQLEKSRLLSDRFSAERPKGSFSTLEIQRTEQGDSAMYLCASSFPSGGRHTQYFGPGTRLTVL.

The rearrangement links TRBV9 to TRBJ2-5; tentatively, D is TRBD1 or TRBD2 (5 bases each). The CDR3 spans 16 residues. CDR1 is SGDLS and CDR2 is YYNGEE in the germline V gene. V shed 0 bases and J shed 5 bases, with 17 bases lying between them. The CDR3 DNA reads as TGTGCCAGCAGCGTAGGGGTCCAGTCTGAGGGGGAGACCCAGTACTTC. Encoded protein: CASSVGVQSEGETQYF.

This clone was picked up one time. The rearrangement joins TRBV6-6 to TRBJ2-1; 12 bases agree with TRBD2. With V trimmed by 2 bases and J by 10 bases, 3 bases remained unmatched. The length of the CDR3 is 14 residues. The germline V gene has CDR1 MNHNY and CDR2 SVGAGI (reference sequence). The CDR3: CASSYGLAGGEQFF. The CDR3 DNA is TGTGCCAGCAGTTACGGGCTAGCGGGGGGGGAGCAGTTCTTC.

This clone was recorded only once. The chain uses TRBV29-1 and TRBJ2-7, with D possibly TRBD1 on 6 matching bases. Germline loops: CDR1 SQVTM, CDR2 ANQGSEA. The CDR3 is 12 amino acids. Between the trimmed V and J ends, which lost 4 bases and 6 bases, there was a span of 13 bases. The CDR3 nucleotides read TGCAGCGTTGCGGGCAGGGGCACCGAGCAGTACTTC. It codes for CSVAGRGTEQYF.

This clone appeared once. DNA of the CDR3: TGTGCCAGCAGTGAGCGGGGGTTAACTGGCTACACCTTC. The encoded protein is CASSERGLTGYTF. The rearrangement uses TRBV2 and TRBJ1-2, with a weak D call TRBD1 (5 bases). Looked up from germline, CDR1 is SNHLY and CDR2 is FYNNEI. The V end lost 3 bases, the J end lost 7 bases, and 12 bases lay between the germline ends. The CDR3 length is 13 residues.

The rearrangement uses TRBV28 and TRBJ1-3, with D uncertain. Germline CDR1 is MDHEN and CDR2 is SYDVKM. The V gene lost 6 bases and the J gene lost 7 bases, with 22 bases spanning the gap. CDR3 length: 16 amino acids. Here the CDR3 DNA reads TGTGCCAGCAGCCTCACTGGCAGTGCTCTAAGGAACACCATATATTTT. Encoded protein: CASSLTGSALRNTIYF.

There are a few counts of this clone. The chain employs TRBV28 and TRBJ1-6, with D maybe TRBD1 (5 bases). V dropped 5 bases and J dropped 5 bases, with 13 bases sitting between them. The CDR3 runs to 15 residues. The germline V gene has CDR1 MDHEN and CDR2 SYDVKM. The CDR3 loop is CASSEPGRNNSPLHF. In nucleotides, the CDR3 is TGTGCCAGCAGTGAGCCGGGACGGAATAATTCACCCCTCCACTTT.

The V gene is TRBV6-6, the J gene TRBJ1-2; D remains unclear. Germline V CDR1 and CDR2: MNHNY, SVGAGI (reference sequence). The ends were cut back, 4 bases at V and 8 bases at J, with 14 bases in the middle. The CDR3 runs 13 residues. The CDR3 nucleotides are TGTGCCAGCAGTTCTCTCTCGGCGTGGGGCTACACCTTC. Translating gives CASSSLSAWGYTF.

V is TRBV30 and J is TRBJ1-4; D ambiguous. Germline V lookup: CDR1 GTSNPN, CDR2 SVGIG (reference sequence). CDR3 length: 13 amino acids. V shed 0 bases and J shed 4 bases, with 6 bases lying between them. The CDR3 nucleotides read TGTGCCTGGAGTGTACAGCTTAATGAAAAACTGTTTTTT. This encodes CAWSVQLNEKLFF.

The J gene is TRBJ1-2, the V gene TRBV19, with 10 bases identical to TRBD1. The CDR3 covers 16 residues. The J segment lost 4 bases and the V segment lost 6 bases, leaving 11 bases of the junction unmatched. Germline-derived CDR1 and CDR2 are LNHDA and SQIVND (reference sequence). The CDR3: CASRGGTGAQPYGYTF. DNA for the CDR3: TGTGCCAGTAGGGGTGGGACAGGGGCCCAGCCCTATGGCTACACCTTC.

This sequence joins TRBV7-6 and TRBJ2-7, with TRBD2 as a possible D gene (5 bases). Trimming shortened V by 1 base and J by 5 bases, and 15 bases separated the two germline ends. The CDR3 runs 15 residues. CDR1 is SGHVS, CDR2 FNYEAQ, per germline. CDR3 nucleotides: TGTGCCAGCAGCTTAGGTATAGGTTACGGGAACGAGCAGTACTTC. This gives the protein CASSLGIGYGNEQYF. The variable domain in full, with the rest retrieved from reference TRBV7-6 and TRBJ2-7, is GAGVSQSPRYKVTKRGQDVALRCDPISGHVSLYWYRQALGQGPEFLTYFNYEAQQDKSGLPNDRFSAERPEGSISTLTIQRTEQRDSAMYRCASSLGIGYGNEQYFGPGTRLTVT.

This chain joins TRBV28 and TRBJ1-1; unclear D gene. Germline-derived CDR1 and CDR2 are MDHEN and SYDVKM. Trimming cost V 5 bases and J 5 bases, with 18 bases left between them. This CDR3 comprises 15 residues. CDR3 residues: CASSISSLAGTEAFF. DNA of the CDR3: TGTGCCAGCAGTATCTCCAGCCTGGCGGGGACTGAAGCTTTCTTT.

CDR3 residues: CASSPSGMGHEQYF. The CDR3 DNA sequence: TGTGCCAGCAGCCCTAGCGGGATGGGGCACGAGCAGTACTTC. The rearrangement links TRBV9 to TRBJ2-7; the match to TRBD2 covers 9 bases. The germline V gene encodes CDR1 SGDLS and CDR2 YYNGEE. This CDR3 has 14 residues. V lost 4 bases, J lost 5 bases, and 7 bases stayed unmatched.

The J gene is TRBJ1-2, the V gene TRBV7-3; D is undetermined. Trimming removed 2 bases at V and 0 bases at J, with 4 bases between. This CDR3 has 13 residues. Germline-derived CDR1 and CDR2 are SGHTA and FQGTGA. CDR3 residues: CASSLGPNYGYTF. The CDR3 DNA reads as TGTGCCAGCAGCTTAGGCCCTAACTATGGCTACACCTTC.

The table lists this clone with a count of one. The V call is TRBV4-3, the J call TRBJ1-2, with D unclear. CDR1 LGHNA and CDR2 YSLEER come from the germline V gene. V was clipped by 0 bases and J by 9 bases, with 11 bases between them. The CDR3 loop spans 13 amino acids. The CDR3 is CASSQDGRERYTF. The CDR3 DNA sequence: TGCGCCAGCAGCCAAGATGGCCGGGAGCGCTACACCTTC.

This chain joins TRBV14 and TRBJ2-1; 11 positions match TRBD2. Unmatched junction bases numbered 3, after V lost 0 bases and J lost 11 bases. The CDR3 consists of 14 residues. CDR1 is SGHDN and CDR2 is FVKESK in the germline V gene. CDR3 bases: TGTGCCAGCAGCCAAGAACTAGCGGGAGCGAAGCAGTTCTTC. Its protein is CASSQELAGAKQFF.